This T cell receptor beta chain originates from a study of cytomegalovirus exposure and HLA in healthy donors. V dropped 2 bases and J dropped 4; count of bases not matched to a gene: 6. The CDR3 loop spans 15 amino acids. Germline CDR1 reads SGHDT; CDR2 reads YYEEEE. The repertoire was sequenced with immunoSEQ multiplex PCR; TCRdb's copy has only in-frame clones and lacks some. Here the sample spans about 250,000 clones, approximately 90% being singletons. The chain carries TRBV5-6 and TRBJ2-3, with 8 bases lining up with TRBD1. Input material: PBMCs. The origin of this receptor is a man between 18 and 29 years old in good health and CMV-seronegative. CDR3 sequence reads: CASSFGQGISDTQYF. The CDR3 nucleotides are TGTGCCAGCAGCTTCGGACAGGGAATTTCAGATACGCAGTATTTT.